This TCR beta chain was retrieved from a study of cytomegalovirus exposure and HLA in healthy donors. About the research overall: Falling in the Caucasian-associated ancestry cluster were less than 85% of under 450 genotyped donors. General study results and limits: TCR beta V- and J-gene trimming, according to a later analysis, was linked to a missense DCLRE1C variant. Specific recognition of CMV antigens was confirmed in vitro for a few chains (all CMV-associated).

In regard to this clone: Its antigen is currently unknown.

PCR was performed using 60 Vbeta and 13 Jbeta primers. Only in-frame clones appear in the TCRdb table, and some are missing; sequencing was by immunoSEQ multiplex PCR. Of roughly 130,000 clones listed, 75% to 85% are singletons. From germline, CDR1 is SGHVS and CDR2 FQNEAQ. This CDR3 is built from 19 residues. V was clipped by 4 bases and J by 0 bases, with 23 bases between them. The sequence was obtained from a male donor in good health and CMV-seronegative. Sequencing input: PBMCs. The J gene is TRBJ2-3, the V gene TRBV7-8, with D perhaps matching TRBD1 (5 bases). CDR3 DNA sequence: TGTGCCAGCAGCTCACACTTGTCTGCGCAGGGTCTGAGCACAGATACGCAGTATTTT. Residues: CASSSHLSAQGLSTDTQYF.